The next 20 T cell receptor beta chains were all read from a single sample in a study of T-cell reconstitution after alpha-beta-depleted transplantation in children. Unique molecular identifiers were incorporated into the prepared TCRbeta library. TCRdb redid the calling of the PCR reads with MiXCR, one entry per CDR3 protein. This table has around 410,000 distinct CDR3 sequences, roughly a tenth appearing once. The sequenced sample was PBMCs from the stem cell graft donor, obtained from the stem cell graft. All receptors come from a human donor who donated a stem cell graft to a child with acute myeloid leukemia.

This clonotype was observed a handful of times. The rearrangement links TRBV9 to TRBJ2-1; TRBD2 matches 9 bases. The V gene end was trimmed by 2 bases and the J gene end by 4 bases; junction bases not matched to a gene: 4. The CDR3 is 15 amino acids. Per germline, CDR1 SGDLS and CDR2 YYNGEE. CDR3 DNA: TGTGCCAGCAGCGTTGGTAGCGGGGGTTACAATGAGCAGTTCTTC. This sequence encodes CASSVGSGGYNEQFF.

This clonotype was counted between two and nine times. The chain carries TRBV12-3 or TRBV12-4 and TRBJ1-2; D is ambiguous. This CDR3 spans 14 amino acids. Trimming took 2 bases from V and 2 from J, leaving 9 bases between them. The CDR3 spells CASSLWEINYGYTF. CDR3 DNA sequence: TGTGCCAGCAGTTTATGGGAGATCAACTATGGCTACACCTTC.

Concerning this clonotype: A much larger clone lies a single base off, so this may be a read error. The V and J genes are TRBV29-1 and TRBJ2-5; 7 nucleotides match TRBD1. The CDR3 is made up of 14 amino acids. With V trimmed by 6 bases and J by 2 bases, 9 bases remained unmatched. CDR1 and CDR2 (germline): SQVTM, ANQGSEA. The CDR3 DNA follows: TGCAGCGTCCTCCATGGGACAGATCAAGAGACCCAGTACTTC. Its protein is CSVLHGTDQETQYF.

This clonotype was seen a handful of times. V is TRBV6-1 and J is TRBJ2-7; D gene unclear. CDR3 length equals 12 residues. V lost 4 bases and J 3 bases, leaving 7 bases between the germline ends. Per germline, CDR1 MNHNS and CDR2 SASEGT. Here the CDR3 reads CASSVRSYEQYV. The CDR3 DNA sequence: TGTGCCAGCAGTGTCCGGAGCTACGAGCAGTACGTC.

Details on this clonotype: A read error may be the cause here, since a much bigger clone is one base away. The chain has TRBV6-2 or TRBV6-3 and TRBJ2-1; TRBD2 matches at 9 bases. Per germline, CDR1 MNHEY and CDR2 SVGEGT. The CDR3 length is 15 residues. As DNA, the CDR3 is TGTGCCAGCAGCCACGTAGCGGGAGCCTACAATGACCAGTTCTTC. Protein product: CASSHVAGAYNDQFF.

This clonotype was observed at least ten times. The chain carries TRBV9 and TRBJ2-1; 8 bases are shared with TRBD2. V gave up 1 base and J gave up 7 bases; unmatched junction bases: 4. Germline V lookup: CDR1 SGDLS, CDR2 YYNGEE. The CDR3 consists of 14 residues. CDR3 nucleotide sequence: TGTGCCAGCAGCGTAAGCGGCGGGGGGAATGAGCAGTTCTTC. It codes for CASSVSGGGNEQFF.

The chain recombines TRBV5-1 with TRBJ2-1, with TRBD2 matching over 13 bases. V dropped 4 bases and J dropped 7; count of bases not matched to a gene: 5. Germline V gene sequence: CDR1 SGHRS, CDR2 YFSETQ. The CDR3 length is 15 residues. In DNA, the CDR3 is TGCGCCAGCAGCCCGACTAGCGGGGGGCGGAATGAGCAGTTCTTC. It specifies CASSPTSGGRNEQFF.

J is TRBJ2-1 and V is TRBV7-3, with 7 bases matching TRBD2. Germline assignment: CDR1 SGHTA and CDR2 FQGTGA. J lost 2 bases, V lost 0 bases, and 13 bases had no gene match. The CDR3 is 19 residues long. CDR3 sequence reads: CASSLTSGDYSLTYNEQFF. As DNA, the CDR3 is TGTGCCAGCAGCTTAACCTCGGGGGACTACAGCTTAACCTACAATGAGCAGTTCTTC.

A few counts support this clonotype. The chain employs TRBV20-1 and TRBJ2-1, with unresolved D. The V gene's germline CDR1 is DFQATT and CDR2 SNEGSKA (reference sequence). Trimming stripped 3 bases from V and 1 base from J, with 7 bases between. This CDR3 has 13 amino acids. Here the CDR3 DNA reads TGCAGTGCTAGTATTCCGTCCTACAATGAGCAGTTCTTC. It encodes CSASIPSYNEQFF.

The rearrangement links TRBV18 to TRBJ2-5, with 10 bases that match TRBD1. V trimming: 5 bases; J trimming: 3 bases; junction bases outside the gene matches: 3. Looked up from germline, CDR1 is KGHSH and CDR2 is LQKENI. This CDR3 contains 14 residues. This CDR3 reads CASSAGTGEETQYF. The CDR3 DNA is TGTGCCAGCTCAGCCGGGACAGGGGAAGAGACCCAGTACTTC.

This sequence joins TRBV30 and TRBJ2-1; D remains unclear. Trimming removed 4 bases at V and 3 bases at J, with 13 bases between. Germline CDR1 is GTSNPN and CDR2 is SVGIG (reference sequence). CDR3 size: 14 residues. The CDR3 DNA reads TGTGCCTGGATTGGCCCCCCCCACTACAATGAGCAGTTCTTC. It translates to CAWIGPPHYNEQFF. The full variable domain, in which reference TRBV30 and TRBJ2-1 provide the parts outside the CDR3, is SQTIHQWPATLVQPVGSPLSLECTVEGTSNPNLYWYRQAAGRGLQLLFYSVGIGQISSEVPQNLSASRPQDRQFILSSKKLLLSDSGFYLCAWIGPPHYNEQFFGPGTRLTVL.

This clonotype showed up just a few times. The CDR3 DNA follows: TGTGCCAGCAGCCCGGGACTAGCGGACCGCTCCTACAATGAGCAGTTCTTC. It codes for CASSPGLADRSYNEQFF. The chain combines TRBV7-8 with TRBJ2-1; 11 bases align to TRBD2. V gave up 5 bases and J gave up 0 bases; unmatched junction bases: 6. The CDR3 extends over 17 amino acids. Germline CDR1 is SGHVS and CDR2 is FQNEAQ.

This clonotype was detected a few times. The CDR3 sequence is CASSPASGLGAEAFF. The CDR3 DNA is TGTGCCAGCTCACCTGCCAGCGGGCTGGGCGCTGAAGCTTTCTTT. The V gene is TRBV18, the J gene TRBJ1-1, with D unresolved. In germline, CDR1 is KGHSH, CDR2 LQKENI. The CDR3 has 15 residues. V gave up 3 bases and J gave up 6 bases, with 17 bases separating them. Drawing the rest from reference TRBV18 and TRBJ1-1, the complete variable domain is NAGVMQNPRHLVRRRGQEARLRCSPMKGHSHVYWYRQLPEEGLKFMVYLQKENIIDESGMPKERFSAEFPKEGPSILRIQQVVRGDSAAYFCASSPASGLGAEAFFGQGTRLTVV.

In its sample, this clonotype was seen once. The V and J genes are TRBV6-6 and TRBJ2-7; a possible D gene is TRBD2 (6 bases). Germline V gives CDR1 MNHNY, CDR2 SVGAGI (reference sequence). The ends were cut back, 0 bases at V and 9 bases at J, with 12 bases in the middle. The CDR3 loop spans 13 amino acids. For the CDR3, the DNA is TGTGCCAGCAGTTACTCGCAGGGACTGGGGCAGTACGTC. Protein product: CASSYSQGLGQYV.

The CDR3 spells CSVFEGDAGGYEQYF. CDR3 nucleotides: TGCAGTGTATTTGAGGGGGATGCCGGGGGTTACGAGCAGTACTTC. The chain has TRBV20-1 and TRBJ2-7, with D possibly being TRBD1 or TRBD2 (6 bases each). The CDR3 extends over 15 amino acids. Germline V gene sequence: CDR1 DFQATT, CDR2 SNEGSKA (reference sequence). V lost 7 bases and J lost 4, with 23 bases in between.

The sample holds a few counts of this clonotype. The gene calls are TRBV20-1 and TRBJ1-1; 11 positions agree with TRBD1. The CDR3 has 13 residues. CDR1 and CDR2 from the germline V gene are DFQATT and SNEGSKA (reference sequence). J lost 6 bases, V lost 6 bases, and 6 bases had no gene match. The chain's CDR3 is CSAQGQGVAEAFF. Written as DNA, the CDR3 is TGCAGTGCCCAGGGACAGGGGGTAGCTGAAGCTTTCTTT.

The chain recombines TRBV24-1 with TRBJ2-3, with D hard to call. The CDR3 totals 15 residues. Germline V gene lookup returns CDR1 KGHDR and CDR2 SFDVKD. The V gene lost 5 bases and the J gene lost 2 bases, with 13 bases spanning the gap. CDR3 residues: CATSVQAGNTDTQYF. CDR3 nucleotide sequence: TGTGCCACCAGTGTCCAGGCTGGGAACACAGATACGCAGTATTTT.

The chain has TRBV5-1 and TRBJ1-4; possible D gene TRBD1, 5 bases. V lost 4 bases to trimming and J lost 0 bases, with 19 bases between them. Per the germline V gene, CDR1 is SGHRS and CDR2 is YFSETQ. There are 18 residues in the CDR3. The CDR3 DNA sequence: TGCGCCAGCAGCGTTGGGGGAGGCAGGGCTGCAACTAATGAAAAACTGTTTTTT. Its translation is CASSVGGGRAATNEKLFF.

This clonotype was observed at least ten times. The chain uses TRBV5-1 and TRBJ1-1, with D perhaps TRBD1 (5 bases). The V and J ends lost 0 bases and 7 bases respectively, with 10 bases between them. The CDR3 spans 13 residues. Germline CDR1 and CDR2: SGHRS and YFSETQ. CDR3 sequence (DNA): TGCGCCAGCAGCTTGGATTTAGACAGTGAAGCTTTCTTT. This encodes CASSLDLDSEAFF. Complete variable domain (other parts from reference TRBV5-1 and TRBJ1-1): KAGVTQTPRYLIKTRGQQVTLSCSPISGHRSVSWYQQTPGQGLQFLFEYFSETQRNKGNFPGRFSGRQFSNSRSEMNVSTLELGDSALYLCASSLDLDSEAFFGQGTRLTVV.

This clonotype was recorded at least ten times. The V gene is TRBV5-4, the J gene TRBJ1-2, with D perhaps TRBD1 (6 bases). V was pared by 0 bases and J by 6 bases, with 12 bases between. In germline, CDR1 is SGHNT, CDR2 YYREEE (reference sequence). This CDR3 is built from 14 residues. The CDR3 sequence: CASSLVQGWHGYTF. CDR3 bases: TGTGCCAGCAGCTTGGTTCAGGGGTGGCATGGCTACACCTTC.